What follows are 20 T cell receptor beta chains derived from one specimen sequenced in a study of shared clonotypes between healthy human individuals. Clones were sequenced by immunoSEQ multiplex PCR, and TCRdb holds only the in-frame ones, with some missing. The table has around 2.1 million clones, around 95% seen once; the top ten hold roughly 0.13%. Specimen: naive CD4+ T cells sorted from blood. Subset defined: CD45RA+ positively selected. These TCRs come from a man younger than 35 in good health.

The genes are TRBV19 and TRBJ1-2; D is ambiguous. The CDR3 is 16 amino acids. V was cut by 7 bases and J by 4 bases, with 22 bases left in between. Germline V gene data show CDR1 as LNHDA and CDR2 as SQIVND (reference sequence). Here the CDR3 reads CASTPEVTLLPYGYTF. CDR3 nucleotides: TGTGCCAGTACCCCCGAGGTGACCCTACTTCCCTATGGCTACACCTTC.

A note on this clone: This sample includes further DNA sequences coding for the same CDR3. The chain recombines TRBV5-1 with TRBJ2-5, with 7 bases lining up with TRBD1. Germline assignment: CDR1 SGHRS and CDR2 YFSETQ. V was clipped by 2 bases and J by 1 base; unmatched bases: 2. CDR3 length: 14 amino acids. The CDR3 loop reads CASSLYRGQETQYF. The CDR3 nucleotides are TGCGCCAGCAGCTTATACAGGGGCCAAGAGACCCAGTACTTC.

On this clone: One end of the junction fails to match germline, which may point to a read error. The gene calls are TRBV4-3 and TRBJ2-4; a possible D gene is TRBD2 (6 bases). The CDR3 runs 13 residues. Germline V gene data show CDR1 as LGHNA and CDR2 as YSLEER. The CDR3 protein is CASSQDQGLPQDF. CDR3 nucleotide sequence: TGCGCCAGCAGCCAAGATCAGGGACTCCCTCAGGACTTC.

The chain joins TRBV28 to TRBJ2-7, with D hard to call. The V end was cut by 5 bases, the J end by 0 bases, with 17 bases between. The germline V gene encodes CDR1 MDHEN and CDR2 SYDVKM. The CDR3 contains 16 residues. The CDR3 bases are TGTGCCAGCAGTACGTTTTGGTCAGGTAGCTCCTACGAGCAGTACTTC. As protein: CASSTFWSGSSYEQYF.

The rearrangement joins TRBV12-2 to TRBJ2-1; the table's TRBD2 call for D was not verified on the DNA. TRBV12-2 is reported as a pseudogene. The CDR3 loop spans 18 amino acids. Here the CDR3 reads CASRLASDREGTHNEQFF. The CDR3 DNA follows: TGTGCAAGTCGCTTAGCGAGTGACCGGGAGGGCACCCATAATGAGCAGTTCTTC.

The V gene is TRBV7-3, the J gene TRBJ2-3, with D perhaps TRBD1 (5 bases). Germline lookup yields CDR1 SGHTA and CDR2 FQGTGA. This CDR3 is built from 13 residues. V dropped 4 bases and J dropped 5 bases, with 10 bases sitting between them. The CDR3 is CASSWGTGDTQYF. Here the CDR3 DNA reads TGTGCCAGCAGCTGGGGCACGGGAGATACGCAGTATTTT. The variable domain in full, completed from reference TRBV7-3 and TRBJ2-3, reads GAGVSQTPSNKVTEKGKYVELRCDPISGHTALYWYRQSLGQGPEFLIYFQGTGAADDSGLPNDRFFAVRPEGSVSTLKIQRTERGDSAVYLCASSWGTGDTQYFGPGTRLTVL.

The chain is built from TRBV14 and TRBJ1-2; D may be TRBD1 (6 bases). This CDR3 spans 19 amino acids. The V gene lost 1 base and the J gene lost 0 bases, with 21 bases spanning the gap. Germline assignment: CDR1 SGHDN and CDR2 FVKESK. Here the CDR3 reads CASSQVRHRVNTPNYGYTF. CDR3 DNA: TGTGCCAGCAGCCAAGTTAGACACAGGGTAAACACACCTAACTATGGCTACACCTTC.

The V call is TRBV6-1, the J call TRBJ2-1; weak D call: TRBD2 (5 bases). The V gene's germline CDR1 is MNHNS and CDR2 SASEGT. The CDR3 has 15 amino acids. V was shortened by 10 bases and J by 7 bases, with 23 bases between the two germline ends. CDR3 DNA sequence: TGTGCCACCTACACGGGGTCCCTCCTAGGGAATGAGCAGTTCTTC. The encoded protein is CATYTGSLLGNEQFF.

This chain links TRBV7-9 with TRBJ2-1; TRBD2 aligns across 8 bases. This CDR3 is built from 18 residues. Germline CDR1 is SEHNR and CDR2 is FQNEAQ (reference sequence). After removal of 5 bases from V and 0 bases from J, the junction contained 12 bases not matched to a gene. This CDR3 reads CASSRLGGTSGSYNEQFF. For the CDR3, the DNA is TGTGCCAGCAGCCGATTAGGGGGAACTAGCGGCTCCTACAATGAGCAGTTCTTC.

As regards this clone: A much larger clone lies one base from this, so it may be a read error. Other nucleotide sequences from this sample produce the same CDR3. The chain combines TRBV5-4 with TRBJ1-2; D is perhaps TRBD1 (6 bases). This CDR3 is built from 13 residues. The V and J ends lost 4 bases and 2 bases respectively, with 9 bases between them. CDR1 SGHNT and CDR2 YYREEE come from the germline V gene (reference sequence). CDR3: CASSPDRNYGYTF. In DNA form, the CDR3 reads TGTGCCAGCAGCCCAGACAGGAACTATGGCTACACCTTC.

The chain couples TRBV25-1 to TRBJ2-1; no reliable D call. Germline V CDR1 and CDR2: MGHDK, SYGVNS. V lost 6 bases, J lost 9 bases, and 15 bases lay in between. The CDR3 sequence is 13 residues long. CDR3 bases: TGTGCCAGCAGGTCGGACCAATTCGGTGAGCAGTTCTTC. Protein sequence: CASRSDQFGEQFF.

The chain recombines TRBV7-9 with TRBJ1-2, with D maybe TRBD1 (5 bases). The germline V gene encodes CDR1 SEHNR and CDR2 FQNEAQ (reference sequence). Trimming took off 8 bases at V and 6 bases at J, with 10 bases between the two ends. The CDR3 consists of 11 residues. CDR3 nucleotide sequence: TGTGCCAGCGCAGAGGGGAATGGCTACACCTTC. Residues: CASAEGNGYTF.

The genes are TRBV5-4 and TRBJ2-1; perhaps TRBD2 as D (6 bases). The V end lost 0 bases, the J end lost 5 bases, and 15 bases lay between the germline ends. CDR1 is SGHNT and CDR2 is YYREEE in the germline V gene (reference sequence). The CDR3 is made up of 16 amino acids. CDR3 in amino acids: CASSLDYRDSNNEQFF. The DNA for the CDR3 is TGTGCCAGCAGCTTGGACTACCGGGACTCAAACAATGAGCAGTTCTTC.

This clone was seen only once. The chain joins TRBV11-3 to TRBJ2-5, with TRBD2 matching 14 bases. With V trimmed by 5 bases and J by 2 bases, 4 bases remained unmatched. The CDR3 covers 16 residues. The germline V gene has CDR1 SGHNT and CDR2 YENEEA. This chain's CDR3 is CASSAGTSGRQETQYF. CDR3 nucleotide sequence: TGTGCCAGCAGCGCCGGGACTAGCGGGAGACAAGAGACCCAGTACTTC.

J is TRBJ1-4 and V is TRBV10-3; 7 nucleotides agree with TRBD1. CDR1 ENHRY and CDR2 SYGVKD come from the germline V gene. The CDR3 has 14 amino acids. J gave up 7 bases and V 4 bases, and 6 bases lay outside the gene matches. The CDR3 is CAISVDRVGEKLFF. The CDR3 DNA reads TGTGCCATCAGTGTTGACAGGGTCGGTGAAAAACTGTTTTTT.

The V and J genes are TRBV7-9 and TRBJ1-3; D unclear. Germline CDR1 SEHNR, CDR2 FQNEAQ (reference sequence). CDR3 length: 15 amino acids. Trimming pared 9 bases from V and 4 bases from J, leaving 19 bases between. The DNA for the CDR3 is TGTGCCAGTTCCTACACCCTGGGGAAAGGAAACACCATATATTTT. Its protein is CASSYTLGKGNTIYF.

The table lists this clone with a count of one. The chain couples TRBV19 to TRBJ2-7; perhaps TRBD1 as D (7 bases). The CDR3 sequence is 14 residues long. V was trimmed by 3 bases and J by 5 bases, leaving 14 bases between them. The germline gives CDR1 LNHDA, CDR2 SQIVND (reference sequence). Here the CDR3 reads CASSIGQGGDEQYF. CDR3 bases: TGTGCCAGTAGTATTGGGCAGGGGGGAGACGAGCAGTACTTC.

This clone was seen once. The chain recombines TRBV18 with TRBJ1-2; 8 positions agree with TRBD1. V lost 2 bases to trimming and J lost 6 bases; unmatched junction nucleotides: 11. The germline V gene has CDR1 KGHSH and CDR2 LQKENI. The CDR3 loop spans 16 amino acids. The CDR3 sequence: CASSPNWQGAMDGYTF. In nucleotides, the CDR3 is TGTGCCAGCTCACCAAATTGGCAGGGGGCGATGGATGGCTACACCTTC.

The chain combines TRBV6-1 with TRBJ2-1; 8 bases agree with TRBD2. The CDR3 is made up of 14 amino acids. V lost 7 bases to trimming and J lost 0 bases; unmatched junction nucleotides: 2. Germline assignment: CDR1 MNHNS and CDR2 SASEGT. Written as DNA, the CDR3 is TGTGCCAGCACTGGGACTAGCTCCTACAATGAGCAGTTCTTC. Its translation is CASTGTSSYNEQFF.

The V and J genes are TRBV4-2 and TRBJ1-1; possible D gene TRBD1, 5 bases. The V gene lost 0 bases and the J gene lost 0 bases, with 11 bases spanning the gap. The CDR3 consists of 16 residues. The V gene's germline CDR1 is LGHNA and CDR2 YNFKEQ. In DNA, the CDR3 is TGTGCCAGCAGCCAAGAAGGACACTCACTGAACACTGAAGCTTTCTTT. Residues: CASSQEGHSLNTEAFF.